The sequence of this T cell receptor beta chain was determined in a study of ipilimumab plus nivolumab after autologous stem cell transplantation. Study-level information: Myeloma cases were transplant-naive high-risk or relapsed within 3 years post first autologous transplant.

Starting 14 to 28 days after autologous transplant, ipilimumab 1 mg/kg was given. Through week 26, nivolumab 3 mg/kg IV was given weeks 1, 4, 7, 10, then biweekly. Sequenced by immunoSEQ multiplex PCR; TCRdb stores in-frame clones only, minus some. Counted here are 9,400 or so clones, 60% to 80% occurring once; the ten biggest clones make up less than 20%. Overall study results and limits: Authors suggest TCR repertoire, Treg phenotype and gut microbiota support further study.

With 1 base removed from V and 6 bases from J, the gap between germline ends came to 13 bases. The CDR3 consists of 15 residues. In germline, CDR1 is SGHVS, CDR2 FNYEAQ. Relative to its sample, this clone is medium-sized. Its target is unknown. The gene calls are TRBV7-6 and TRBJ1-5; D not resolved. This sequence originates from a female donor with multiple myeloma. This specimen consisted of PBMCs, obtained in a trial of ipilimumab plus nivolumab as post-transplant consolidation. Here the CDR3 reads CASSLGAAVGQPQHF. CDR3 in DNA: TGTGCCAGCAGCTTAGGGGCGGCGGTGGGTCAGCCCCAGCATTTT.